The 4 T cell receptor beta chains below come from one sample, sequenced in a study of regulatory and conventional T cells in breast cancer. One entry per CDR3 protein results from TCRdb running MiXCR on the PCR reads. The table lists 10,000 or so distinct CDR3 sequences, roughly 36% of them singletons. Sequencing input: conventional T cells from blood. Receptor source: a male donor in good health.

Relative to its sample, this clonotype is medium-sized (0.01 to 0.1%). The chain recombines TRBV29-1 with TRBJ2-5; D may be TRBD2 (5 bases). From germline, CDR1 is SQVTM and CDR2 ANQGSEA. CDR3 length: 13 amino acids. V dropped 4 bases and J dropped 5 bases, with 14 bases sitting between them. CDR3 DNA: TGCAGCGTTGTGAGGGTTTTGGGCGAGACCCAGTACTTC. Protein product: CSVVRVLGETQYF.

V gene TRBV29-1 combines with J gene TRBJ2-3; either TRBD1 or TRBD2 may fit D (5 bases each). Germline CDR1 reads SQVTM; CDR2 reads ANQGSEA. The CDR3 is made up of 12 amino acids. The V end was cut by 4 bases, the J end by 4 bases, with 9 bases between. CDR3 sequence reads: CSVAVGADTQYF. CDR3 in DNA: TGCAGCGTTGCCGTGGGGGCAGATACGCAGTATTTT.

The chain is built from TRBV4-1 and TRBJ1-2; no clear D gene. V was pared by 2 bases and J by 8 bases, with 12 bases between. Germline V gene data show CDR1 as MGHRA and CDR2 as YSYEKL. The CDR3 consists of 13 residues. The CDR3 is CASSQIFSDGYTF. CDR3 coding DNA: TGCGCCAGCAGCCAAATTTTCTCGGACGGCTACACCTTC.

This clonotype occurred a few times. The CDR3 sequence is CASSPPLGQIYGYTF. CDR3 bases: TGTGCCAGCAGTCCGCCCCTGGGACAGATCTATGGCTACACCTTC. V is TRBV28 and J is TRBJ1-2, with TRBD1 identical over 7 bases. Germline CDR1 MDHEN, CDR2 SYDVKM. The CDR3 runs 15 residues. J gave up 4 bases and V 5 bases, and 10 bases lay outside the gene matches.